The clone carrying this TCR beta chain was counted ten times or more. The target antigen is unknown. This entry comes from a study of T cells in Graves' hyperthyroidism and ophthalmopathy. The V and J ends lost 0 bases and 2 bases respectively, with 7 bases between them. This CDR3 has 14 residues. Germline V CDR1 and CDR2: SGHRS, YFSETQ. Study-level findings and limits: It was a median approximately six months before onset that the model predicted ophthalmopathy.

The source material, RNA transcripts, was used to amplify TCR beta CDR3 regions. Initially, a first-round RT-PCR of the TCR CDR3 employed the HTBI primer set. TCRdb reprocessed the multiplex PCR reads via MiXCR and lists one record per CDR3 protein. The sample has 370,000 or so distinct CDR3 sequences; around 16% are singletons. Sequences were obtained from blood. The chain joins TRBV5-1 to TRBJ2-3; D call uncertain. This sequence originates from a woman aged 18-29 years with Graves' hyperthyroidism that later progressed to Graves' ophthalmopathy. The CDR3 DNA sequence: TGCGCCAGCAGCTTGGGAATTCCCACAGATACGCAGTATTTT. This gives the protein CASSLGIPTDTQYF.